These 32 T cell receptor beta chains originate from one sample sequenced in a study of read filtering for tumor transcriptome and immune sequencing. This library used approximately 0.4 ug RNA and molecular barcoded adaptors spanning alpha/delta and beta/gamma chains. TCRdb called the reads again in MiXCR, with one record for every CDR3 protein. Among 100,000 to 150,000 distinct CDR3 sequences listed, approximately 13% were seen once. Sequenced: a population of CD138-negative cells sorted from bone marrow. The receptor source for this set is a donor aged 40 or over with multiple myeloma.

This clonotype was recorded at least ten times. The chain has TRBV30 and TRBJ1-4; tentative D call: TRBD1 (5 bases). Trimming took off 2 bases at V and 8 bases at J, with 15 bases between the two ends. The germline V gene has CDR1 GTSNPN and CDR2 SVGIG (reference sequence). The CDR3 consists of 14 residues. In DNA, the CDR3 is TGTGCCTGGAGTATGAGGGGCCAGAGGGAAAAACTGTTTTTT. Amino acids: CAWSMRGQREKLFF. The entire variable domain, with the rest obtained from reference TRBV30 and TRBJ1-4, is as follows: SQTIHQWPATLVQPVGSPLSLECTVEGTSNPNLYWYRQAAGRGLQLLFYSVGIGQISSEVPQNLSASRPQDRQFILSSKKLLLSDSGFYLCAWSMRGQREKLFFGSGTQLSVL.

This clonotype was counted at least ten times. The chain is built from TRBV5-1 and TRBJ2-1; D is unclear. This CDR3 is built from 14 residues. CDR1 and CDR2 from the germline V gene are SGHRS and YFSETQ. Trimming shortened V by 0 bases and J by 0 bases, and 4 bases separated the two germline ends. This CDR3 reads CASSLVDSYNEQFF. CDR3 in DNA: TGCGCCAGCAGCTTGGTAGACTCCTACAATGAGCAGTTCTTC. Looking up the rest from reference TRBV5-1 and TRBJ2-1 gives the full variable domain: KAGVTQTPRYLIKTRGQQVTLSCSPISGHRSVSWYQQTPGQGLQFLFEYFSETQRNKGNFPGRFSGRQFSNSRSEMNVSTLELGDSALYLCASSLVDSYNEQFFGPGTRLTVL.

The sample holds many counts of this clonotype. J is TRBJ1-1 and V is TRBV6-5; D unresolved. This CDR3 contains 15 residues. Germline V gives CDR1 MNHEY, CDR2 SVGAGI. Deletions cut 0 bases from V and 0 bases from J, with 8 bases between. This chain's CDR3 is CASSYSGGLNTEAFF. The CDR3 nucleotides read TGTGCCAGCAGTTACTCTGGCGGCTTGAACACTGAAGCTTTCTTT.

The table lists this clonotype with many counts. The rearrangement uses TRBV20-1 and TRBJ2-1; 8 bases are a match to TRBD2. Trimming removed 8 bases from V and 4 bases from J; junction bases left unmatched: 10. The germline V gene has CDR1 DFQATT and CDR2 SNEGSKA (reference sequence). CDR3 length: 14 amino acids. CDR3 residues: CSTRSGGRYNEQFF. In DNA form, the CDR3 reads TGCAGTACCCGCTCGGGCGGGAGGTACAATGAGCAGTTCTTC.

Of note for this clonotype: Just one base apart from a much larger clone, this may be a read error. CDR3 nucleotides: TGCAGTGCTAGAAAGAGGAACACTGAAGCTTCCTTT. Its translation: CSARKRNTEASF. The chain couples TRBV20-1 to TRBJ1-1; D is unresolved. This CDR3 has 12 residues. Germline V lookup: CDR1 DFQATT, CDR2 SNEGSKA (reference sequence).

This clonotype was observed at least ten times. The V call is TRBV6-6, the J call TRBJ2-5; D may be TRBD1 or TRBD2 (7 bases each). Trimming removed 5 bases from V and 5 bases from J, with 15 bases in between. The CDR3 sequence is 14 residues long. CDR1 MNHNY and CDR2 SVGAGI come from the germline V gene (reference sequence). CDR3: CASSRQGGVETQYF. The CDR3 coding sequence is TGTGCCAGCAGTCGACAGGGAGGGGTGGAGACCCAGTACTTC.

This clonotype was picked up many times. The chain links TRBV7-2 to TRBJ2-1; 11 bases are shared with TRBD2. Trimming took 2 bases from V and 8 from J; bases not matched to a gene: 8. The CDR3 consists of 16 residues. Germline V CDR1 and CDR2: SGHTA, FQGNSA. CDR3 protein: CASSLYSGRVFDEQFF. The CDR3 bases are TGTGCCAGCAGCTTATATAGCGGGAGGGTCTTCGATGAGCAGTTCTTC. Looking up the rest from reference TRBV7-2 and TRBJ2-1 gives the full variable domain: GAGVSQSPSNKVTEKGKDVELRCDPISGHTALYWYRQSLGQGLEFLIYFQGNSAPDKSGLPSDRFSAERTGGSVSTLTIQRTQQEDSAVYLCASSLYSGRVFDEQFFGPGTRLTVL.

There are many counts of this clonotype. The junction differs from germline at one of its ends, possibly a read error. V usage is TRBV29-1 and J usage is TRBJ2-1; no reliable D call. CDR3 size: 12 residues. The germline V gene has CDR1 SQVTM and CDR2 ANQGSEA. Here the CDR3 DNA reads TGCAGCGTCGGACGCCAGTGGAATGAGCAGCTCTTC. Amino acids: CSVGRQWNEQLF.

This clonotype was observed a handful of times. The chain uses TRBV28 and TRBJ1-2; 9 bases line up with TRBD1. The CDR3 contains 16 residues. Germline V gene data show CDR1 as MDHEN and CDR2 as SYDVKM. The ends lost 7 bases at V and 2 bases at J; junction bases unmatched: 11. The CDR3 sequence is CASTGTGFFPNYGYTF. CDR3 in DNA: TGTGCCAGCACCGGGACAGGGTTTTTCCCCAACTATGGCTACACCTTC.

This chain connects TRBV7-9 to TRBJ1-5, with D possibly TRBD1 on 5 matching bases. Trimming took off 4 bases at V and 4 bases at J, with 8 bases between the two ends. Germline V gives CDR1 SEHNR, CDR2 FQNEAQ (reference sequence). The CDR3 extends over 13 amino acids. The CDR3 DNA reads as TGTGCCAGCAGCTCCTCAGGGAATCAGCCCCAGCATTTT. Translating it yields CASSSSGNQPQHF.

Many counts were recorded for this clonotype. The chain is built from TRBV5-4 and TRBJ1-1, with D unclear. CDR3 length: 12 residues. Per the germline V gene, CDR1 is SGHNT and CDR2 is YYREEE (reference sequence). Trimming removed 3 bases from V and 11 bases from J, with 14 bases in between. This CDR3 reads CASSWEGGPAFF. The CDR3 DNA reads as TGTGCCAGCAGCTGGGAAGGAGGCCCCGCTTTCTTT.

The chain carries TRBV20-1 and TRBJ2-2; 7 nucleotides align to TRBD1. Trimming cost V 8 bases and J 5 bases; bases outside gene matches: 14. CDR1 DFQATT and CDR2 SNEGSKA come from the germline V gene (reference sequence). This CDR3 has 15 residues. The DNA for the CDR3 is TGCAGTTCGAAGAGCAGGGGGTTGAATACCGGGGAGCTGTTTTTT. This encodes CSSKSRGLNTGELFF.

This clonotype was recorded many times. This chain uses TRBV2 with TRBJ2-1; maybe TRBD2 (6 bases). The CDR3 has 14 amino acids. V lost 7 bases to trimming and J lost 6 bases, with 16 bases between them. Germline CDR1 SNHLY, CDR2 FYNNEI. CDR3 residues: CASISELARNEQFF. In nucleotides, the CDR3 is TGTGCCAGCATATCAGAGCTAGCGCGCAATGAGCAGTTCTTC.

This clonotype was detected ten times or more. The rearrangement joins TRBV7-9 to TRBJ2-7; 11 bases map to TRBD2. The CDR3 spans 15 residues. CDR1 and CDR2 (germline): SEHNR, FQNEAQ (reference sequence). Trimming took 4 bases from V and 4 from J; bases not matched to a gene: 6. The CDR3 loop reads CASSSLAGGRYEQYF. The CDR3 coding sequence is TGTGCCAGCAGCTCTCTAGCGGGAGGTCGGTACGAGCAGTACTTC.

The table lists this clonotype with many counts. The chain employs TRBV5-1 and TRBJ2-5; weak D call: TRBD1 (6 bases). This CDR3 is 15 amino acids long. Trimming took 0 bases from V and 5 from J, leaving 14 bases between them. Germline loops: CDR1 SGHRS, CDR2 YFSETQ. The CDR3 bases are TGCGCCAGCAGCTTGGCCACAGCAGGGGCCGAGACCCAGTACTTC. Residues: CASSLATAGAETQYF. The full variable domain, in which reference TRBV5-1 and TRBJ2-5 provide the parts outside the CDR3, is KAGVTQTPRYLIKTRGQQVTLSCSPISGHRSVSWYQQTPGQGLQFLFEYFSETQRNKGNFPGRFSGRQFSNSRSEMNVSTLELGDSALYLCASSLATAGAETQYFGPGTRLLVL.

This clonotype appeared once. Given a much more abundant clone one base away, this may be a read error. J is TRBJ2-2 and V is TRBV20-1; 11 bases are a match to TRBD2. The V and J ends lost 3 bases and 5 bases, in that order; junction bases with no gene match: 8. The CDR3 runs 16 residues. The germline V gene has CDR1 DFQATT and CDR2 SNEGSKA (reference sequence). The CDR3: CSASNLAGGRTGELFF. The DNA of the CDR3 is TGCAGTGCTAGTAACCTAGCGGGAGGTCGTACCGGGGAGCTGTTTTTT.

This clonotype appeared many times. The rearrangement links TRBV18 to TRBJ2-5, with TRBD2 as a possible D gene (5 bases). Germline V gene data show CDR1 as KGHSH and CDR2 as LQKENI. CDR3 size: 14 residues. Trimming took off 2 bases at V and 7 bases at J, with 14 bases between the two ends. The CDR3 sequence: CASSPMATAGTQYF. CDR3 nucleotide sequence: TGTGCCAGCTCACCAATGGCGACTGCGGGGACCCAGTACTTC. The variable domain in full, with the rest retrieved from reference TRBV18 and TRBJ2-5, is NAGVMQNPRHLVRRRGQEARLRCSPMKGHSHVYWYRQLPEEGLKFMVYLQKENIIDESGMPKERFSAEFPKEGPSILRIQQVVRGDSAAYFCASSPMATAGTQYFGPGTRLLVL.

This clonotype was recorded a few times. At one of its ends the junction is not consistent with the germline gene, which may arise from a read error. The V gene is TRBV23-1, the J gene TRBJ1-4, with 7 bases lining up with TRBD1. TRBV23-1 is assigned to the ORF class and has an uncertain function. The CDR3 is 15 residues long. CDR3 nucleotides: TGCGCCAGCAGACAATTAAACAGGGGAGATGAAAAACTGTTTTTT. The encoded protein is CASRQLNRGDEKLFF.

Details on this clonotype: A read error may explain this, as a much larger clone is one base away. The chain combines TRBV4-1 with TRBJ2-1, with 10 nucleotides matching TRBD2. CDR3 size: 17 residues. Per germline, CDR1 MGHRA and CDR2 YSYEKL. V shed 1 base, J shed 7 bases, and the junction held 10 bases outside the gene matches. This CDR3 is CASSQALAGGLRNEQFF. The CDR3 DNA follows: TGCGCCAGCAGCCAAGCATTAGCGGGGGGTTTACGGAATGAGCAGTTCTTC.

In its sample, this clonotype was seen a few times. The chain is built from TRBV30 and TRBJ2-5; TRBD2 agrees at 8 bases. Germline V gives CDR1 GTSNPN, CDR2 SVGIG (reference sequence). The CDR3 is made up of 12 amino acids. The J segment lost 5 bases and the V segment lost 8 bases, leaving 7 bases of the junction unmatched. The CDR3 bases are TGTGCCGGGATAGCGGGGTTGGAGACCCAGTACTTC. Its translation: CAGIAGLETQYF.

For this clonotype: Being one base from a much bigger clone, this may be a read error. In nucleotides, the CDR3 is TGCGCCAGCAGTGAGTCGGCGGTATGGGCCGCGAGCTCCTACGAGCGGTACTTC. Its protein product is CASSESAVWAASSYERYF. This rearrangement joins TRBV10-1 to TRBJ2-7; D unresolved. The CDR3 extends over 18 amino acids. Germline CDR1 and CDR2: WNHNN and SYGVQD (reference sequence).

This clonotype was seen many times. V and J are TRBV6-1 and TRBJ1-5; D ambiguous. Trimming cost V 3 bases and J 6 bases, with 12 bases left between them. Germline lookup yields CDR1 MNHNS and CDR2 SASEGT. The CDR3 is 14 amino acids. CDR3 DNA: TGTGCCAGCAGTGACGCCCAGGCGGGTCAGCCCCAGCATTTT. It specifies CASSDAQAGQPQHF.

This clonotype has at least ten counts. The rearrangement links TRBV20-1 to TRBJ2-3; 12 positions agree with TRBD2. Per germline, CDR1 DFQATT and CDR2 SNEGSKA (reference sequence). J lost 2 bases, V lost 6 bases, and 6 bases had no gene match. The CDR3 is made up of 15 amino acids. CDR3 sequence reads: CSAPGLAGTTDTQYF. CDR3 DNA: TGCAGTGCGCCGGGACTAGCGGGCACCACAGATACGCAGTATTTT.

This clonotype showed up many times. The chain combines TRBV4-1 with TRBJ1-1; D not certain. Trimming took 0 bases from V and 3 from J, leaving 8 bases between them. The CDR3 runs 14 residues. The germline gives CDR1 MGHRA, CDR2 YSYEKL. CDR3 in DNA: TGCGCCAGCAGCCAAGATGTTTCGTACACTGAAGCTTTCTTT. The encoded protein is CASSQDVSYTEAFF.

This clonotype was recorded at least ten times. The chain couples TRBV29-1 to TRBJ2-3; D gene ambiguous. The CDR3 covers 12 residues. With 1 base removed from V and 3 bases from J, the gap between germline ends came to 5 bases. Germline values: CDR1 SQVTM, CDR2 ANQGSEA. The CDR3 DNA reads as TGCAGCGTTGAAGGTAGAACAGATACGCAGTATTTT. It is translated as CSVEGRTDTQYF.

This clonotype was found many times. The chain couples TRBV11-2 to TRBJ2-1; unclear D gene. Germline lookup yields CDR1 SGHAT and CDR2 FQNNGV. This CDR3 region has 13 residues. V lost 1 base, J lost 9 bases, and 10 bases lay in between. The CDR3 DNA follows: TGTGCCAGCAGCTTAGTTCCGGAGAGTGAGCAGTTCTTC. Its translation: CASSLVPESEQFF.

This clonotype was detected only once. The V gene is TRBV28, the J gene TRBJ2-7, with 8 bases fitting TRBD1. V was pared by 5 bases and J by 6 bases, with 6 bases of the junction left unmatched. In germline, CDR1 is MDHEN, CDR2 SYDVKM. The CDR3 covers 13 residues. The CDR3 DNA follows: TGTGCCAGCAGTACTCCACAGGGGGGCGAGCAGTACTTC. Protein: CASSTPQGGEQYF.

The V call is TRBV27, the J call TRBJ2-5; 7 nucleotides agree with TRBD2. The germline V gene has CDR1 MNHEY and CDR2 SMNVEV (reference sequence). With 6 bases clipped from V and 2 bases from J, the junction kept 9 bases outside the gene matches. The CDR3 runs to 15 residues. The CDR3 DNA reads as TGTGCCAGCAGGGGACTGGCTAGCGGACAAGAGACCCAGTACTTC. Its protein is CASRGLASGQETQYF.

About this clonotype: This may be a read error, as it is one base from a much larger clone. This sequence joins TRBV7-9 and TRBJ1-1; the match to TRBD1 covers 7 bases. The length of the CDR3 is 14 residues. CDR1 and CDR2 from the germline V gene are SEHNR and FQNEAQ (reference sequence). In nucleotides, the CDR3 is TGTGCCAGCGAGATAGGGGGCGTCGACACTGAAGTTTTCTTT. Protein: CASEIGGVDTEVFF. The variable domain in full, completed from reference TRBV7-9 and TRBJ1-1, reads DTGVSQNPRHKITKRGQNVTFRCDPISEHNRLYWYRQTLGQGPEFLTYFQNEAQLEKSRLLSDRFSAERPKGSFSTLEIQRTEQGDSAMYLCASEIGGVDTEVFFGQGTRLTVV.

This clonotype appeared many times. The CDR3 here is CATSRDGLAGVSYNEQFF. The DNA of the CDR3 is TGTGCCACCAGCAGAGATGGACTAGCGGGGGTCTCCTACAATGAGCAGTTCTTC. The chain uses TRBV15 and TRBJ2-1, with TRBD2 matching over 13 bases. There are 18 residues in the CDR3. Germline-derived CDR1 and CDR2 are LNHNV and YYDKDF (reference sequence). V was clipped by 0 bases and J by 0 bases; unmatched bases: 2. Complete variable domain (other parts from reference TRBV15 and TRBJ2-1): DAMVIQNPRYQVTQFGKPVTLSCSQTLNHNVMYWYQQKSSQAPKLLFHYYDKDFNNEADTPDNFQSRRPNTSFCFLDIRSPGLGDTAMYLCATSRDGLAGVSYNEQFFGPGTRLTVL.

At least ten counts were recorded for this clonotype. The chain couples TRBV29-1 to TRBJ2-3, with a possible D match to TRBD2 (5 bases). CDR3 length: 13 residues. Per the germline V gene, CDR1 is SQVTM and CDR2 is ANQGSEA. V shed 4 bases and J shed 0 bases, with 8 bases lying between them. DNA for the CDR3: TGCAGCGTTGTAGCGACAAGCACAGATACGCAGTATTTT. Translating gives CSVVATSTDTQYF.

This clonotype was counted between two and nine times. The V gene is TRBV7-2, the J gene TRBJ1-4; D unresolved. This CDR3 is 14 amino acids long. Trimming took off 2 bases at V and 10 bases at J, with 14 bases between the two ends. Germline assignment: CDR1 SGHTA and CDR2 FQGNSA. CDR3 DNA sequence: TGTGCCAGCAGCTTAAATGCAAGGCCGATAAAACTGTTTTTT. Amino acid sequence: CASSLNARPIKLFF.